Each of the 5 T cell receptor beta chains below was sequenced from the same sample in a study of Ad26.COV2.S vaccination and SARS-CoV-2 variants. Sequenced by immunoSEQ multiplex PCR; TCRdb stores in-frame clones only, minus some. The repertoire has hundreds of thousands of clones, about 88% of them found once; the top ten carry about 6.4%. Treatment denoted: roughly 19 received Ad26.COV2.S at low or high dose, single or two shots; roughly 5 received placebo; per-sample allocation not given. It was on day 63 after the first vaccine or placebo injection that samples were taken. Sequenced here: peripheral blood, sampled in a trial of Ad26.COV2.S vaccine versus placebo. The receptors were sampled from a person between 18 and 59 years old who received the Ad26.COV2.S COVID-19 vaccine or a placebo.

V is TRBV19 and J is TRBJ2-3; 8 bases are a match to TRBD2. V lost 3 bases and J lost 2; bases outside the gene matches: 13. The CDR3 extends over 18 amino acids. CDR1 and CDR2 (germline): LNHDA, SQIVND (reference sequence). The CDR3 reads CASSIGGGVAGYTDTQYF. The CDR3 nucleotides are TGTGCCAGTAGTATTGGGGGGGGTGTAGCGGGATACACAGATACGCAGTATTTT.

This CDR3 is CASSLRDRNTEAFF. The CDR3 DNA is TGTGCCAGCAGCTTAAGGGACCGGAACACTGAAGCTTTCTTT. J is TRBJ1-1 and V is TRBV7-3; TRBD1 is a possible D gene (5 bases). Trimming took 1 base from V and 1 from J, leaving 7 bases between them. Germline CDR1 is SGHTA and CDR2 is FQGTGA. The CDR3 spans 14 residues. The complete variable domain, with remaining parts taken from reference TRBV7-3 and TRBJ1-1, reads GAGVSQTPSNKVTEKGKYVELRCDPISGHTALYWYRQSLGQGPEFLIYFQGTGAADDSGLPNDRFFAVRPEGSVSTLKIQRTERGDSAVYLCASSLRDRNTEAFFGQGTRLTVV.

This chain uses TRBV5-4 with TRBJ2-6, with 7 positions matching TRBD1. V shed 2 bases, J shed 4 bases, and the junction held 3 bases outside the gene matches. Germline CDR1 and CDR2: SGHNT and YYREEE (reference sequence). The CDR3 contains 15 residues. The CDR3 here is CASSLQGPGANVLTF. Written as DNA, the CDR3 is TGTGCCAGCAGCTTACAGGGGCCCGGGGCCAACGTCCTGACTTTC.

DNA of the CDR3: TGTGCCAGCAGCCCCTCGGGACAGATAAACACCGGGGAGCTGTTTTTT. This sequence encodes CASSPSGQINTGELFF. The chain employs TRBV6-2 or TRBV6-3 and TRBJ2-2, with 7 nucleotides matching TRBD1. The germline CDR1 and CDR2 sequences are MNHEY and SVGEGT. With V trimmed by 6 bases and J by 2 bases, 9 bases remained unmatched. The CDR3 has 16 amino acids.

This clone came up a few times. The chain uses TRBV7-8 and TRBJ1-1, with D uncertain. CDR3 size: 16 residues. Looked up from germline, CDR1 is SGHVS and CDR2 is FQNEAQ. V gave up 2 bases and J gave up 2 bases, with 15 bases separating them. Here the CDR3 DNA reads TGTGCCAGCAGCTTATTGTTGGGCAGCTTAAACACTGAAGCTTTCTTT. This codes for CASSLLLGSLNTEAFF.